The clone carrying this TCR beta chain was seen only once. A read error may be the cause here, since a much bigger clone is one base away. Described time point: patch test 2, 6 weeks after DPC sensitization. The treatment here: therapeutic diphenylcyclopropenone sensitization with weekly scalp DPC. Sample donors consisted of patients with alopecia, aged 18 to 70 years, who were suitable for DPC. The template was total RNA from unfractionated whole blood. This sample is part of a study of human T cells and chemical hapten exposure. Background on the study: Patients had diphenylcyclopropenone applied to the scalp weekly throughout the roughly 23-week study.

Individual cDNA molecules had unique molecular identifiers attached to them by the library. TCRdb fed the RACE reads into MiXCR, producing one record per CDR3 protein. The repertoire consists of some 350,000 distinct CDR3 sequences, with around 6% occurring once and the leading ten covering 4.5% to 6%. The V and J ends lost 6 bases and 7 bases respectively, with 15 bases between them. The CDR3 sequence is 12 residues long. CDR1 and CDR2 (germline): SQVTM, ANQGSEA. The input for sequencing was whole blood, taken in connection with sensitization to the hapten diphenylcyclopropenone (DPC). The receptor was isolated from a woman aged 18-30 years with alopecia areata. Some clones in this sample may be carry-over from other donors' samples. The genes are TRBV29-1 and TRBJ1-1, with a weak D call TRBD1 (5 bases). Written as DNA, the CDR3 is TGCAGCGTGCTCCATGGGGCGGGTGAAGCTTTCTTT. Translating gives CSVLHGAGEAFF.